Following are 8 T cell receptor beta chains from one sample sequenced in a study of shared clonotypes between healthy human individuals. Repertoires were generated with immunoSEQ multiplex PCR, while TCRdb's copy carries only in-frame clones and drops some. The repertoire consists of around 2.1 million clones, with almost 96% occurring once and the leading ten covering 0.1% to 0.15%. Input material: naive CD4+ T cells sorted from blood. The subset was: CD45RA+ positively selected. The receptors originated from a man aged 18-30 years in good health.

This clone was recorded only once. The V gene is TRBV6-1, the J gene TRBJ2-1; D ambiguous. Germline lookup yields CDR1 MNHNS and CDR2 SASEGT. The CDR3 extends over 14 amino acids. V dropped 6 bases and J dropped 0 bases, with 9 bases sitting between them. The CDR3 bases are TGTGCCAGCAGGATGGAGAGCTCCTACAATGAGCAGTTCTTC. Translating it yields CASRMESSYNEQFF.

The V gene is TRBV7-2, the J gene TRBJ2-3, with D unclear. The CDR3 extends over 15 amino acids. Germline V gene data show CDR1 as SGHTA and CDR2 as FQGNSA. Trimming pared 0 bases from V and 4 bases from J, leaving 11 bases between. In nucleotides, the CDR3 is TGTGCCAGCAGCTTAGCGCAGGTTGAAGCAGATACGCAGTATTTT. Protein sequence: CASSLAQVEADTQYF. Filled out from reference TRBV7-2 and TRBJ2-3, the complete variable domain reads GAGVSQSPSNKVTEKGKDVELRCDPISGHTALYWYRQSLGQGLEFLIYFQGNSAPDKSGLPSDRFSAERTGGSVSTLTIQRTQQEDSAVYLCASSLAQVEADTQYFGPGTRLTVL.

The rearrangement joins TRBV6-5 to TRBJ1-2; 7 nucleotides agree with TRBD1. J gave up 2 bases and V 6 bases, and 3 bases lay outside the gene matches. Germline CDR1 is MNHEY and CDR2 is SVGAGI. This CDR3 contains 13 residues. This chain's CDR3 is CASREQGNYGYTF. CDR3 DNA: TGTGCCAGCAGGGAACAGGGGAACTATGGCTACACCTTC.

A word on this clone: Within the sample, other DNA sequences also encode this same CDR3. This chain links TRBV6-5 with TRBJ1-2, with TRBD1 matching over 7 bases. J gave up 5 bases and V 6 bases, and 9 bases lay outside the gene matches. Germline loops: CDR1 MNHEY, CDR2 SVGAGI. The CDR3 is 14 residues long. CDR3 loop: CASSARQGRYGYTF. CDR3 DNA sequence: TGTGCCAGCAGCGCCCGACAGGGAAGGTATGGCTACACCTTC.

The chain has TRBV5-1 and TRBJ2-1; 10 bases are shared with TRBD2. This CDR3 spans 17 amino acids. Germline-derived CDR1 and CDR2 are SGHRS and YFSETQ. V was pared by 6 bases and J by 3 bases, with 12 bases of the junction left unmatched. CDR3 in amino acids: CASIRSGLAGDYNEQFF. The CDR3 nucleotides are TGCGCCAGCATCCGGTCGGGTCTAGCGGGGGACTACAATGAGCAGTTCTTC.

As regards this clone: Other DNA sequences in the sample encode the same CDR3. The rearrangement uses TRBV5-1 and TRBJ2-3; no clear D. The V and J ends lost 4 bases and 0 bases respectively, with 6 bases between them. Germline loops: CDR1 SGHRS, CDR2 YFSETQ. This CDR3 is built from 13 residues. CDR3 sequence reads: CASSSTSTDTQYF. The CDR3 DNA sequence: TGCGCCAGCAGCAGCACTAGCACAGATACGCAGTATTTT.

CDR3 DNA: TGTGCCAGCAGCCCTACGACATTCTATGGCTACACCTTC. Translated: CASSPTTFYGYTF. The chain links TRBV11-2 to TRBJ1-2; D is unresolved. CDR1 is SGHAT, CDR2 FQNNGV, per germline. The CDR3 has 13 residues. Trimming took off 5 bases at V and 4 bases at J, with 11 bases between the two ends.

This sequence joins TRBV6-5 and TRBJ2-6, with D uncertain. Trimming cost V 11 bases and J 2 bases, with 10 bases left between them. Germline values: CDR1 MNHEY, CDR2 SVGAGI. The CDR3 runs to 13 residues. Here the CDR3 DNA reads TGTGCCGCCGGAAGTGCTGGGGCCAACGTCCTGACTTTC. It specifies CAAGSAGANVLTF.